The rows below give T cell receptor beta chains drawn from one sample of a study of T cell changes during pregnancy in multiple sclerosis. The protocol was immunoSEQ multiplex PCR, while the TCRdb copy is restricted to in-frame clones and leaves out a portion. The sample lists about 43,000 clones; approximately 90% were seen once. What was sequenced was PBMCs (not recorded whether the cells were cultured). All receptors derive from a female donor with multiple sclerosis, enrolled in a pregnancy study. Each CDR3 is given with its conserved first and last residue. D genes are given only for firm matches. Clone size, where shown, is once, few, many, or a class for clones that have expanded.

d_gene,j_gene,abundance,v_gene,CDR3aa,CDR3nt
NA,TRBJ1-5,once,TRBV4-2,CASSQDRRGSNQPQHF,TGTGCCAGCAGCCAAGATAGGCGGGGTAGCAATCAGCCCCAGCATTTT
TRBD1,TRBJ1-2,NA,TRBV18,CASSQYPGQGNNGYTF,TGTGCCAGCTCACAGTACCCGGGACAGGGGAATAATGGCTACACCTTC
NA,TRBJ2-5,NA,TRBV5-1,CASSLAQAEETQYF,TGCGCCAGCAGCTTGGCCCAGGCGGAAGAGACCCAGTACTTC
TRBD2,TRBJ2-7,NA,TRBV2,CASSLLGLAPHEQYF,TGTGCCAGCAGTTTGCTGGGACTAGCTCCCCACGAGCAGTACTTC
NA,TRBJ2-5,medium-sized,TRBV30,CAWSVLGKGRETQYF,TGTGCCTGGAGTGTCCTAGGGAAAGGGAGAGAGACCCAGTACTTC
NA,TRBJ2-7,NA,TRBV7-9,CASSLRPSAATEQYF,TGTGCCAGCAGCTTAAGACCGAGCGCTGCTACGGAGCAGTACTTC
TRBD1,TRBJ2-7,NA,TRBV7-3,CASSPTGGASYEQYF,TGTGCCAGCAGCCCAACAGGGGGCGCCTCCTACGAGCAGTACTTC
NA,TRBJ1-5,NA,TRBV5-1,CASSLDPGYQPQHF,TGCGCCAGCAGCTTGGATCCGGGGTATCAGCCCCAGCATTTT
NA,TRBJ1-1,NA,TRBV5-4,CASSLFRFTEAFF,TGTGCCAGCAGCTTGTTTAGGTTCACTGAAGCTTTCTTT
TRBD2,TRBJ2-2,NA,TRBV11-2,CASSLSGGSNTGELFF,TGTGCCAGCAGCTTATCCGGCGGGAGTAACACCGGGGAGCTGTTTTTT
NA,TRBJ2-3,NA,TRBV6-6,CASSPTGDSTDTQYF,TGTGCCAGCAGTCCGACTGGGGACAGCACAGATACGCAGTATTTT
NA,TRBJ2-5,NA,TRBV6-5,CASKETREREETQYF,TGTGCCAGCAAGGAGACTCGGGAGAGGGAAGAGACCCAGTACTTC
NA,TRBJ2-7,NA,TRBV9,CASSVGGFGYEQYF,TGTGCCAGCAGCGTGGGGGGTTTTGGTTACGAGCAGTACTTC
NA,TRBJ1-4,NA,TRBV19,CASIGPNNEKLFF,TGTGCCAGTATAGGGCCGAATAATGAAAAACTGTTTTTT
TRBD2,TRBJ2-7,NA,TRBV18,CASSLDGGVPYEQYF,TGTGCCAGCTCATTGGACGGGGGGGTGCCCTACGAGCAGTACTTC
TRBD2,TRBJ2-3,NA,TRBV7-3,CASSLGAGAGPDTQYF,TGTGCCAGCAGCTTGGGAGCGGGAGCGGGTCCAGATACGCAGTATTTT
NA,TRBJ2-1,NA,TRBV2,CASILDISSYNEQFF,TGTGCCAGCATCCTCGACATATCCTCCTACAATGAGCAGTTCTTC
TRBD2,TRBJ2-5,NA,TRBV19,CASSIMASGGQETQYF,TGTGCCAGTAGTATAATGGCTAGCGGGGGGCAGGAGACCCAGTACTTC
NA,TRBJ2-7,NA,TRBV30,CAWSDLGYHEQYF,TGTGCCTGGAGTGATCTGGGGTATCACGAGCAGTACTTC
NA,TRBJ2-1,NA,TRBV7-9,CASGGPAMHEQFF,TGTGCCAGCGGGGGGCCGGCTATGCATGAGCAGTTCTTC
NA,TRBJ1-4,few,TRBV7-9,CASSSGLVVANEKLFF,TGTGCCAGCAGCTCGGGACTAGTTGTAGCTAATGAAAAACTGTTTTTT
NA,TRBJ1-5,NA,TRBV12-5,CASGLARPGPQHF,TGTGCTAGTGGTTTGGCCCGGCCGGGGCCCCAGCATTTT
NA,TRBJ2-7,NA,TRBV28,CASSDIRDNYEQYF,TGTGCCAGCAGTGACATTCGGGACAACTACGAGCAGTACTTC
TRBD2,TRBJ2-2,NA,TRBV19,CASSQRQRGTGELFF,TGTGCCAGTAGTCAGCGCCAGCGGGGCACCGGGGAGCTGTTTTTT
TRBD2,TRBJ2-1,NA,TRBV18,CASSPRQGAKTSGSNEQFF,TGTGCCAGCTCACCACGACAGGGGGCTAAGACTAGCGGGAGCAATGAGCAGTTCTTC
TRBD1,TRBJ2-7,NA,TRBV7-2,CASSLGGTGGGYEQYF,TGTGCCAGCAGCTTAGGGGGGACAGGGGGCGGGTACGAGCAGTACTTC
NA,TRBJ1-5,NA,TRBV19,CASSMDSRGQPQHF,TGTGCCAGTAGTATGGATTCCCGGGGTCAGCCCCAGCATTTT
NA,TRBJ2-7,NA,TRBV5-6,CASSSTTSAYEQYF,TGTGCCAGCAGCTCTACGACTAGTGCCTACGAGCAGTACTTC
NA,TRBJ2-7,NA,TRBV7-2,CASSLVNPYEQYF,TGTGCCAGCAGCTTAGTTAATCCCTACGAGCAGTACTTC
NA,TRBJ1-5,once,TRBV6-6,CASRPWSNQPQHF,TGTGCCAGCAGGCCTTGGTCCAATCAGCCCCAGCATTTT
TRBD1,TRBJ2-6,few,TRBV18,CASSSLSTGGAVTSGANVLTF,TGTGCCAGCTCATCTTTGTCAACAGGGGGCGCAGTGACTTCTGGGGCCAACGTCCTGACTTTC
NA,TRBJ2-1,NA,TRBV19,CASSMGGNEQFF,TGTGCCAGTAGTATGGGGGGCAATGAGCAGTTCTTC
NA,TRBJ1-4,NA,TRBV7-9,CASSPPGQAFEKLFF,TGTGCCAGCAGCCCGCCGGGACAAGCCTTTGAAAAACTGTTTTTT
NA,TRBJ2-3,NA,TRBV7-2,CASSLEPAQSTDTQYF,TGTGCCAGCAGCTTAGAGCCAGCCCAAAGCACAGATACGCAGTATTTT
NA,TRBJ1-5,NA,TRBV6-4,CASRPGDTQPQHF,TGTGCCAGCAGGCCGGGGGACACTCAGCCCCAGCATTTT
TRBD1,TRBJ1-1,NA,TRBV10-3,CAISEAPRGPNTEAFF,TGTGCCATCAGTGAAGCACCCAGGGGGCCCAACACTGAAGCTTTCTTT
NA,TRBJ1-1,NA,TRBV6-5,CASRVLGNTEAFF,TGTGCCAGCAGGGTCCTGGGGAATACTGAAGCTTTCTTT
TRBD2,TRBJ2-7,NA,TRBV4-1,CASSPLAQTYSYEQYF,TGCGCCAGCAGCCCACTAGCGCAGACGTACTCCTACGAGCAGTACTTC
NA,TRBJ2-7,NA,TRBV5-1,CASSLGQGSSEQYF,TGCGCCAGCAGCTTGGGGCAGGGAAGTTCCGAGCAGTACTTC
TRBD2,TRBJ2-7,NA,TRBV7-9,CASSLILAGVGYDEQYF,TGTGCCAGCAGCTTAATTCTAGCGGGAGTCGGATACGACGAGCAGTACTTC
TRBD1,TRBJ1-1,NA,TRBV6-5,CASSYSTGADTEAFF,TGTGCCAGCAGTTACTCTACAGGGGCGGACACTGAAGCTTTCTTT
TRBD1,TRBJ1-1,NA,TRBV10-1,CASSEGDRGEAFF,TGCGCCAGCAGTGAGGGGGACAGGGGTGAAGCTTTCTTT
TRBD1,TRBJ1-3,NA,TRBV28,CASSLDTGGPGNTIYF,TGTGCCAGCAGTTTGGATACAGGGGGTCCGGGAAACACCATATATTTT
NA,TRBJ2-1,NA,TRBV9,CASSPGLGEQFF,TGTGCCAGCAGTCCGGGACTCGGGGAGCAGTTCTTC
NA,TRBJ2-3,NA,TRBV27,CASSLSGHPESWGSDTQYF,TGTGCCAGCAGTTTATCGGGTCACCCGGAGAGTTGGGGCTCAGATACGCAGTATTTT
NA,TRBJ2-3,NA,TRBV6-4,CASSADRGGTDTQYF,TGTGCCAGCAGTGCGGATCGGGGCGGCACAGATACGCAGTATTTT
NA,TRBJ2-1,NA,TRBV18,CASSPPGGAGYNEQFF,TGTGCCAGCTCACCACCGGGGGGCGCGGGGTACAATGAGCAGTTCTTC
TRBD2,TRBJ2-1,NA,TRBV7-9,CASSLGLAGNEQFF,TGTGCCAGCAGCTTAGGTCTAGCGGGCAATGAGCAGTTCTTC
NA,TRBJ2-7,NA,TRBV28,CASSTLSQDSYEQYF,TGTGCCAGCAGCACCCTTAGTCAGGATTCCTACGAGCAGTACTTC
NA,TRBJ2-7,NA,TRBV7-2,CASSSLGGIYEQYF,TGTGCCAGCAGCTCGTTGGGCGGGATCTACGAGCAGTACTTC
NA,TRBJ2-5,NA,TRBV28,CASLRLSQETQYF,TGTGCCTCCTTACGGCTGTCCCAAGAGACCCAGTACTTC
NA,TRBJ2-7,once,TRBV7-2,CASSLGIGEQYF,TGTGCCAGCAGCTTAGGTATAGGGGAGCAGTACTTC
NA,TRBJ2-5,NA,TRBV2,CASSLRGPQETQYF,TGTGCCAGCAGCCTCAGGGGTCCCCAAGAGACCCAGTACTTC